The source of this TCR beta chain is a study of shared clonotypes between healthy human individuals. Only in-frame clones appear in the TCRdb table, and some are missing; sequencing was by immunoSEQ multiplex PCR. The table lists 1.5 million to 1.9 million clones, 98% of them singletons. This clone has a single count. The sequence was obtained from a man aged 25 to 45 in good health. Material: naive CD4+ T cells sorted from blood. Noted subset: CD45RA+ positively selected.

CDR3 protein: CASSLVGPTTDTQYF. CDR3 bases: TGCGCCAGCAGCTTGGTTGGGCCTACCACAGATACGCAGTATTTT. The rearrangement uses TRBV5-1 and TRBJ2-3, with D uncertain. V was clipped by 0 bases and J by 2 bases, with 10 bases between them. Germline CDR1 reads SGHRS; CDR2 reads YFSETQ. This CDR3 comprises 15 residues.